The entry below gives a single T cell receptor (beta chain) sequence along with its context. Its antigen specificity is not known. Per-base quality was not reported, and no clone a single base away is much larger than it. The label giving this sample's treatment or condition can be read as: allogeneic hematopoietic cell transplantation with graft depleted of TCRalphabeta T cells and CD19 B cells. The transplant recipients were children given TCRalphabeta/CD19-depleted allogeneic hematopoietic cell grafts. The data were taken from a study of T-cell reconstitution after alpha-beta-depleted transplantation in children (dated by TCRdb to 2016 to 2017). Context from the whole study: The study quantitatively tracked T-cell immune reconstitution after TCRalphabeta/CD19-depleted allogeneic hematopoietic cell transplantation in children using TCR repertoire profiling. Beyond this particular receptor, the publication reports: Over subsequent months, a decline in hyperexpanded clone frequencies was noted, and after one year, T-cell counts and TCRbeta diversity were mostly ascribed to newly produced T cells. In some patients, high TCRbeta diversity at day 60 was attributed to recipient T cells and intrathymic progenitors that had survived conditioning. About two months after transplant, the apparently early recovery of alphabetaT-cell counts reportedly depended on just several hundred clones that had expanded rapidly and came from non-depleted graft cells.

Library prep was done by PCR. The sequencing machine was an Illumina HiSeq 2500. Molecular barcoding was employed in the preparation of TCR libraries, with unique molecular identifiers being used to normalize TCRbeta repertoire quantification. The raw public data were reprocessed by TCRdb itself: fastp quality trimming at Q25, MiXCR clonotype calling, in-frame beta chains only. Each entry merges the rows of one CDR3 protein and shows their most common DNA and genes. The sample data list more than 200,000 distinct CDR3 sequences, and about 24% of these were observed just once. The top ten constitute around 4.8% of the sample. At the junction V is shortened by 3 bases and J by 0 bases, with 16 bases in between. Including cysteine and phenylalanine, the CDR3 has 16 amino acids. The kept DNA is CDR3 alone, 48 bases in frame from the first base. As encoded in the germline V gene, CDR1 is SGDLS while CDR2 is YYNGEE.

This sequence was found in a female patient between 2 and 10 years old who had a stem cell transplant for congenital amegakaryocytic thrombocytopenia, so the T cells may come from the graft donor. The chain couples TRBV9 to TRBJ2-7, and perhaps TRBD1 as D gene, on 5 matching bases. The specimen was PBMCs, mostly from graft donor cells, collected 360 days after TCRalphabeta/CD19-depleted stem cell transplant. The CDR3 reads as follows: CASSASPKDTSYEQYF. In nucleotide form, the sequence is TGTGCCAGCAGCGCATCCCCGAAGGACACCTCCTACGAGCAGTACTTC.